The 10 T cell receptor beta chains below were found in one sample sequenced in a study of tumor-infiltrating lymphocytes in primary liver carcinoma. Researchers drew blood RNA from unsorted whole blood and extracted germline DNA as well. The researchers produced TCR beta cDNA from 500 to 550 ng total RNA with a constant-region primer. Three rounds of nested multiplex PCR with slightly modified ARM-PCR produced TCR beta libraries. The opening two PCR rounds, around 11 cycles each, paired TRBV1-TRBV30 forward primers with a C-beta reverse primer. MiXCR, applied by TCRdb to the multiplex PCR reads, yields one record per CDR3 protein. The sample shows about 330,000 distinct CDR3 sequences, approximately 64% of them seen only once. Material for sequencing was peripheral blood. These receptors came from a man aged 40-49 years with primary liver carcinoma and hepatitis B virus infection.

As for this clonotype: Its ends do not fully match the called genes, so a read error is possible. The V and J genes are TRBV11-2 and TRBJ2-1, with D unresolved. The CDR3 covers 15 residues. Germline CDR1 SGHAT, CDR2 FQNNGV. In nucleotides, the CDR3 is TGTGCCAGCAGCCATAAGTCCTCACAGTACAATGAGAAGTTCTTC. Protein sequence: CASSHKSSQYNEKFF.

Concerning this clonotype: At one boundary the junction diverges from the germline segment, which might be a read error. The chain combines TRBV11-3 with TRBJ2-1; 10 bases map to TRBD2. CDR3 length equals 14 residues. CDR1 is SGHNT, CDR2 YENEEA, per germline. For the CDR3, the DNA is TGTGCCTGCAGCTTATCACTAGCGGGGAGTGAGCAGTTCTTC. Translating gives CACSLSLAGSEQFF.

This chain uses TRBV2 with TRBJ1-5; no firm D call. Germline CDR1 and CDR2: SNHLY and FYNNEI. V lost 3 bases and J 2 bases, leaving 5 bases between the germline ends. The CDR3 contains 13 residues. The CDR3 nucleotides read TGTGCCAGCAGTGATTCTTGCAATCAGCCCCAGCATTTT. This sequence encodes CASSDSCNQPQHF.

This clonotype was detected many times. The chain combines TRBV29-1 with TRBJ2-3; D gene uncertain. CDR1 SQVTM and CDR2 ANQGSEA come from the germline V gene. Between the trimmed V and J ends, which lost 5 bases and 0 bases, there was a span of 15 bases. The CDR3 sequence is 15 residues long. DNA for the CDR3: TGCAGCGTTTATAACAGACGGCTAAGCACAGATACGCAGTATTTT. Translating it yields CSVYNRRLSTDTQYF.

The table lists this clonotype with a count of one. The chain is built from TRBV28 and TRBJ2-3; 9 bases agree with TRBD2. Germline V CDR1 and CDR2: MDHEN, SYDVKM. V shed 8 bases, J shed 5 bases, and the junction held 8 bases outside the gene matches. The CDR3 sequence is 14 residues long. The CDR3 nucleotides are TGTGCCAGCTCGCGGGAGGGCCAAAAAGATACGCAGTATTTT. It translates to CASSREGQKDTQYF.

For this clonotype: One base away lies a much larger clone, so this may be a sequencing read error. The J gene is TRBJ1-1, the V gene TRBV6-5, with D possibly matching TRBD1 (5 bases). CDR1 and CDR2 (germline): MNHEY, SVGAGI. This CDR3 contains 15 residues. This CDR3 reads CTSSYAYGADTEAFF. In nucleotides, the CDR3 is TGTACCAGCAGTTACGCATATGGGGCCGACACTGAAGCTTTCTTT.

This clonotype was counted at least ten times. The chain combines TRBV11-2 with TRBJ1-2, with a possible D match to TRBD1 (5 bases). V dropped 1 base and J dropped 3 bases, with 9 bases sitting between them. The germline V gene has CDR1 SGHAT and CDR2 FQNNGV. This CDR3 spans 14 amino acids. CDR3 sequence reads: CASSLGRGDYGYTF. The CDR3 bases are TGTGCCAGCAGCTTAGGTCGGGGGGACTATGGCTACACCTTC. Combining the CDR3 with reference TRBV11-2 and TRBJ1-2 gives the whole variable domain EAGVAQSPRYKIIEKRQSVAFWCNPISGHATLYWYQQILGQGPKLLIQFQNNGVVDDSQLPKDRFSAERLKGVDSTLKIQPAKLEDSAVYLCASSLGRGDYGYTFGSGTRLTVV.

Many counts were recorded for this clonotype. The chain carries TRBV4-1 and TRBJ2-5; unclear D gene. This CDR3 has 14 amino acids. Germline V gene data show CDR1 as MGHRA and CDR2 as YSYEKL. Trimming took 1 base from V and 5 from J, leaving 11 bases between them. The CDR3 spells CASSQAGIGETQYF. As DNA, the CDR3 is TGCGCCAGCAGCCAAGCGGGCATCGGGGAGACCCAGTACTTC.

With respect to this clonotype: A much larger clone lies a single base off, so this may be a read error. The chain employs TRBV6-2 or TRBV6-3 and TRBJ2-5, with 7 bases matching TRBD2. Germline CDR1 reads MNHEY; CDR2 reads SVGEGT. J lost 7 bases, V lost 2 bases, and 1 base had no gene match. There are 12 residues in the CDR3. The CDR3 is CASSYKRGTQYF. The DNA of the CDR3 is TGTGCCAGCAGTTACAAGCGGGGGACCCAGTACTTC.

In the case of this clonotype: A read error may explain this, as a much larger clone is one base away. The chain couples TRBV13 to TRBJ2-1; D is possibly TRBD1 (6 bases). V was clipped by 9 bases and J by 5 bases, with 14 bases between them. The germline gives CDR1 PRHDT, CDR2 FYEKMQ (reference sequence). The CDR3 extends over 13 amino acids. As DNA, the CDR3 is TGTGCCAGGAGCAGACGGGACAACAATGAGCAGTTCTTC. It encodes CARSRRDNNEQFF.